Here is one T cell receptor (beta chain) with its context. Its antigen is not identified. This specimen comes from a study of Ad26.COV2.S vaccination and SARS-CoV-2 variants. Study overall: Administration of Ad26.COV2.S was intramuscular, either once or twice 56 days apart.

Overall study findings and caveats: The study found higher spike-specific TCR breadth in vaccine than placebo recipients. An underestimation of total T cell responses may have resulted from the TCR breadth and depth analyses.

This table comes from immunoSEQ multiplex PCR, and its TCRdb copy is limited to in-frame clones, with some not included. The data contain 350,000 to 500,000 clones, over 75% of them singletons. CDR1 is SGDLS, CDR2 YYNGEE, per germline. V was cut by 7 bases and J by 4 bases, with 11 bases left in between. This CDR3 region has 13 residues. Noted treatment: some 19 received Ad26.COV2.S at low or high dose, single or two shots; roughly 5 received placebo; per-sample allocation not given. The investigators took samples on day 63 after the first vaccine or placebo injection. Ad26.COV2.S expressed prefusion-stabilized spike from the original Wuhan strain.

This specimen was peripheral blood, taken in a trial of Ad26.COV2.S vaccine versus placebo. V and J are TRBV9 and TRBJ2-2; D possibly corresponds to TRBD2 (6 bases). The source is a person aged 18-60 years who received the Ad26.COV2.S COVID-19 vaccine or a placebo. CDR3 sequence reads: CASSYGSTGELFF. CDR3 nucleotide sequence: TGTGCCAGCTCATACGGGAGCACCGGGGAGCTGTTTTTT.